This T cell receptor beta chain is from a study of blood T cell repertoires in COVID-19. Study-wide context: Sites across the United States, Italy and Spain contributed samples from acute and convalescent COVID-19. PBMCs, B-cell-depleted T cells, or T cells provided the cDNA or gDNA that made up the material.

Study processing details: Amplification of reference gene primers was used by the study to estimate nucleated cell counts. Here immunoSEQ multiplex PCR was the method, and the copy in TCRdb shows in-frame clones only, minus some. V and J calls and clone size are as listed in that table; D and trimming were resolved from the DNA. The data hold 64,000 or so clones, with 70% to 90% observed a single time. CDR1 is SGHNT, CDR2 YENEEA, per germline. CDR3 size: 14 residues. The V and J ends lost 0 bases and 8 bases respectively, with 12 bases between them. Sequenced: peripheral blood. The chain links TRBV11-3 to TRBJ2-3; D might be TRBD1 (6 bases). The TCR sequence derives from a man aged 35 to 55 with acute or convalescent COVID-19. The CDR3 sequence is CASSLDRLGGTQYF. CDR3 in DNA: TGTGCCAGCAGCTTAGATCGGCTAGGGGGTACGCAGTATTTT.